This T cell receptor beta chain was observed in a study of graft-versus-host responses after intestinal transplantation (dated by TCRdb to about 2021). For the study in its entirety: The transplants that recipients got were multivisceral, liver-intestinal, or isolated intestinal. Every recipient was given anti-thymocyte globulin induction, followed by around three years of maintenance tacrolimus and steroids. Graft-versus-host and host-versus-graft alloreactive T cell clones were tracked in the graft, circulation and bone marrow after intestinal transplantation using bulk TCR-beta CDR3 sequencing. To identify alloreactive clones, pre-transplant mixed lymphocyte reaction products were sequenced and then compared with unstimulated pre-transplant donor and recipient T cells. A cohort of 24 intestinal transplant recipients, including one retransplant, was enrolled, and a few patients lacking pretransplant specimens were excluded. Donor T cell macrochimerism was defined as a peak of at least 4% donor T cells among recipient peripheral blood mononuclear cells. Rather than going through the commercial service, samples from a few later patients were sequenced in-house on an Illumina MiSeq and processed with MiXCR. Results and caveats for the whole study, not just this receptor: GvH clones turned up in recipient bone marrow, with some appearing earlier in ileal mucosa or blood, a pattern consistent with an intestinal mucosal origin. Conclusions were limited by the relatively low number and heterogeneity of intestinal transplant patients. High GvH to HvG T cell clonal ratios were observed in the allografts of patients with donor T cell macrochimerism. Early after transplant, peak levels of circulating GvH clones were found to be associated with declines in HvG clones.

Libraries were constructed by the immunoSEQ multiplex PCR assay. For most patients, genomic DNA was isolated with the Qiagen DNeasy Blood and Tissue Kit and shipped frozen to Adaptive Biotechnologies for TCR sequencing. For most patients, genomic DNA was subjected to high-throughput TCR-beta CDR3 sequencing by Adaptive Biotechnologies. Processing in the source paper ran as follows. TCR sequencing data for around 20 patients were retrieved from Adaptive's ImmunoSEQ software; three other patients were processed with MiXCR and VDJtools. To correct CD4 versus CD8 sorting errors, any sequence found in both subsets at a frequency ratio below 5:1 was removed. Because the origin of CDR3 nucleotide sequences shared between donor and recipient could not be assigned, those sequences were removed. At least 2-fold expansion over unstimulated cells and a minimum CFSE-low frequency of 0.002% (template counts) or 0.001% (read counts) were required for clones to be classified as alloreactive. A clone was considered mappable if detected in the sequenced pre-transplant spleen, lymph node, or MLR CFSE-low populations of the donor or recipient. The cumulative frequency of alloreactive clones was calculated as a percentage of all sequences, weighted by copy number. TCRdb holds this immuneACCESS table with in-frame rearrangements only. Some clones are missing; in checked studies, unresolved V genes explain under half, and the rest has no known cause. V and J calls and clone size come straight from that table; D and trimming were deduced from the DNA. This sample lists tens of thousands of clones; 90% to 95% were detected once. Together, the top ten hold about 0.45% of the sample.

From the germline V gene (reference sequence), CDR1 is MNHNY and CDR2 is SVGAGI. Counted from cysteine to phenylalanine, this CDR3 has 15 amino acids. Left in the record is the CDR3 DNA by itself, 45 bases read in frame from the first base. Trimming accounts for 9 bases at V and 2 bases at J, while the number of junction bases matched to no gene is 13. Note on this clone: Its cognate antigen has yet to be identified. No quality values exist for individual bases; no much larger clone is one base distant.

This specimen's time point label, per the study, means: cells obtained before transplantation from donor or recipient. CD3+CD4+ and CD3+CD8+ populations were FACS-sorted from unstimulated pre-transplant donor and recipient cells taken from spleen or lymph nodes. The sample here was unstimulated CD8+ T cells sorted from spleen or lymph node cells, taken before intestinal transplant. The rearrangement combines TRBV6-6 with TRBJ2-7; 7 junctional bases match TRBD1. The receptor was isolated from a human donor who received an intestinal transplant. CDR3 reads: CARGELGDRTYEQYF. The DNA sequence follows: TGTGCCAGGGGAGAACTAGGGGACAGAACCTACGAGCAGTACTTC.